Detailed here is one T cell receptor (beta chain). These data come from a study of blood T cell repertoires in COVID-19. Sequenced by immunoSEQ multiplex PCR; TCRdb stores in-frame clones only, minus some. Here the sample spans 70,000 to 75,000 clones, just over 90% being singletons. The CDR3 covers 14 residues. V lost 2 bases to trimming and J lost 1 base, with 6 bases between them. Germline CDR1 reads MDHEN; CDR2 reads SYDVKM. The source material was peripheral blood. This chain joins TRBV28 and TRBJ1-3; no definite D call. The TCR was taken from a woman between 18 and 29 years old with acute or convalescent COVID-19. The DNA of the CDR3 is TGTGCCAGCAGTTTACGGGTGTCTGGAAACACCATATATTTT. This sequence encodes CASSLRVSGNTIYF.